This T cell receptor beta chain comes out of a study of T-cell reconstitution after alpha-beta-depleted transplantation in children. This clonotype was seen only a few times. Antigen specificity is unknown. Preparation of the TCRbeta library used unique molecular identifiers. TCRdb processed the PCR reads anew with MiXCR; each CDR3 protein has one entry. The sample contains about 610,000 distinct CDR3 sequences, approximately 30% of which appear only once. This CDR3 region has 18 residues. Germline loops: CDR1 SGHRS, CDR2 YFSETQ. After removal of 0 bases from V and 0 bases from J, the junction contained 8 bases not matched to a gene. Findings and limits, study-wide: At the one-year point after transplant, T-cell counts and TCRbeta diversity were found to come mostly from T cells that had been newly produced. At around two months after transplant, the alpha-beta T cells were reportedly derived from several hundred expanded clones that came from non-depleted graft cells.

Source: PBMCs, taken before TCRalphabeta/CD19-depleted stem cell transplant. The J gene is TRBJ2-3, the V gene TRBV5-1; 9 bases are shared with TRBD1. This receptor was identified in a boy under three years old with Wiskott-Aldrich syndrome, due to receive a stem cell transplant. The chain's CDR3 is CASSLVAWGTGSTDTQYF. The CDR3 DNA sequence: TGCGCCAGCAGCTTGGTGGCGTGGGGGACAGGGAGCACAGATACGCAGTATTTT.